The present entry profiles one TCR beta chain with its context. Some clones are missing from TCRdb's copy, which holds only in-frame ones; the method was immunoSEQ multiplex PCR. The sample includes around 250,000 clones, around 84% seen only once; the top ten take 1.5% to 2%. The data were obtained in a study of blood T cell repertoires in COVID-19. Turning to the study itself: Spain, Italy and the United States supplied samples that represented acute and convalescent COVID-19.

The CDR3 spans 14 residues. The V gene's germline CDR1 is SGHDT and CDR2 YYEEEE. The junction had 7 bases not matched to a gene; V was cut back by 4 bases and J by 9 bases. Those enrolled, adults aged roughly 18 to 95 years, came from 20 to 25 US areas. This clonotype was sampled from a woman aged 45-65 years who had recovered from COVID-19. Sequencing was carried out using PBMCs or T cells enriched from blood (not recorded which). The chain joins TRBV5-6 to TRBJ1-6; TRBD1 agrees at 7 bases. CDR3 in DNA: TGTGCCAGCAGCCCCGGGACAGTCGGTTCACCCCTCCACTTT. Translation: CASSPGTVGSPLHF.